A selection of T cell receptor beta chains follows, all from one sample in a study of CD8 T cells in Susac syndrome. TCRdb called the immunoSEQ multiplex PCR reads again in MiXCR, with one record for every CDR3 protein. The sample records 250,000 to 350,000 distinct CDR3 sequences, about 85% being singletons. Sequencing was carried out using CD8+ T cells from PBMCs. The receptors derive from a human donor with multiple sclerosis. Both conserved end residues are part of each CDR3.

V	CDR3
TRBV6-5	CAISGGLGGYTF
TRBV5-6	CASSVGVNNEQFF
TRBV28	CASSPAPATDTQYF
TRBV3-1	CASSPELAGYEQYF
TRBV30	CAWRGHRGQGIFQPQHF
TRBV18	CASSPPLPPQPQHF
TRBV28	CASSLLGDRIYGYTF
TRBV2	CATLIQREAIPSYEQYF
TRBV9	CASSVGRRSGELFF
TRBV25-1	CASSRVVLAGTSTDTQYF
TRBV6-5	CASSYSSRTGDLGGYTF
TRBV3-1	CASSQEGGLSSYNEQFF
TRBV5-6	CASSLSQGGQPQHF
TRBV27	CASSDRLAGRYEQFF
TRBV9	CASSARDRGGDTQYF
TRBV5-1	CASWVPTTGEAADGYTF
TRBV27	CASSLRSTDTQYF
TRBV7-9	CASSEGGSEAFF
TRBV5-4	CASSGVVGVGTDTQYF
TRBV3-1	CASSQGVGGPQETQYF
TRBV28	CASSFSLAPASYEQYF
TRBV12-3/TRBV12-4	CASSPDRDVLETQYF
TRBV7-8	CASSPLAGGDNEQFF
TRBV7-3	CASSFGEADTQYF
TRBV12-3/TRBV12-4	CASSKTATDTQYF
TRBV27	CASSFGTGGNQPQHF
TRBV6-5	CASTFLAGSSYEQYF
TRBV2	CASRATSGIGQYF
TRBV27	CASSPDRITEAFF
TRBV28	CASSLHRDRGGELFF
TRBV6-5	CASSYSSYKSGNTIYF
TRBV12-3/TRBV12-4	CASSVDREFLQPQHF
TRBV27	CASSPGGNQPQHF
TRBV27	CASSSWDTQYF
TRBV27	CASSLSGQYRQNYGYTF
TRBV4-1	CASSHMGSYNEQFF
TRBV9	CASSVTDGSSYEQYF
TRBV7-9	CASSLSRDRSNIQYF
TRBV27	CASSLGGRASDTQYF
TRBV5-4	CASSLEGGYTF
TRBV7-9	CASSLAGTGGEQYF
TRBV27	CASAWVERDNEQFF
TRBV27	CASSLSGKGMSGYTF
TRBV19	CASSIAGLGRDGYTF
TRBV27	CASTTGFPSYEQYF
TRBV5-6	CASSSGQTNQPQHF
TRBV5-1	CASSPGHFVHF
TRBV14	CASTPGTGAYEQYF
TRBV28	CASSPSGPLATNEKLFF
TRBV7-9	CASTKGYGNSPLHF
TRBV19	CASTLGWGDPTNYGYTF
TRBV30	CALGRNTEAFF
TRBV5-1	CASSPTNSPGTATYGYTF
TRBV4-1	CASSHFLAGENNEQFF
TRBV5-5	CASSPTSDNAYEQYF
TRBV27	CASSSGTDYAF
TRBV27	CASSLQGGGTGELFF